A single sample is the source of the 17 T cell receptor beta chains below, sequenced in a study of blood T cell repertoires in COVID-19. Produced via immunoSEQ multiplex PCR; TCRdb's table is partial and in-frame only. Here the sample spans around 150,000 clones, about nine tenths being singletons. The sample was peripheral blood. The receptors here all came from a man aged 45 to 65 with active or convalescent COVID-19.

The V gene is TRBV27, the J gene TRBJ2-7, with a possible D match to TRBD2 (5 bases). V was shortened by 2 bases and J by 0 bases, with 8 bases between the two germline ends. This CDR3 comprises 14 residues. Germline V gives CDR1 MNHEY, CDR2 SMNVEV (reference sequence). In DNA form, the CDR3 reads TGTGCCAGCAGTTTACCGGGGAGCTCCTACGAGCAGTACTTC. Its protein product is CASSLPGSSYEQYF.

This clone was observed once. The chain recombines TRBV28 with TRBJ1-2; TRBD1 agrees at 7 bases. The length of the CDR3 is 18 residues. Germline V gene data show CDR1 as MDHEN and CDR2 as SYDVKM. Trimming removed 2 bases from V and 2 bases from J; junction bases left unmatched: 14. The CDR3 DNA reads as TGTGCCAGCAGTTTAGGGGGGATGCTGACAGGGAGAAACTATGGCTACACCTTC. It translates to CASSLGGMLTGRNYGYTF.

V and J are TRBV6-5 and TRBJ2-1, with 9 bases aligning to TRBD2. The germline CDR1 and CDR2 sequences are MNHEY and SVGAGI. V shed 2 bases, J shed 7 bases, and the junction held 6 bases outside the gene matches. This CDR3 region has 15 residues. The DNA for the CDR3 is TGTGCCAGCAGTTACGGTAGCGGGAGTAATAATGAGCAGTTCTTC. This translates into CASSYGSGSNNEQFF.

The chain combines TRBV14 with TRBJ2-1; 7 bases line up with TRBD1. Germline CDR1 and CDR2: SGHDN and FVKESK. CDR3 length: 15 residues. The ends lost 8 bases at V and 4 bases at J; junction bases unmatched: 11. CDR3 residues: CASGIYRGSYNEQFF. The DNA for the CDR3 is TGTGCCAGCGGAATTTACAGGGGATCTTACAATGAGCAGTTCTTC. The variable domain in full, with the rest retrieved from reference TRBV14 and TRBJ2-1, is EAGVTQFPSHSVIEKGQTVTLRCDPISGHDNLYWYRRVMGKEIKFLLHFVKESKQDESGMPNNRFLAERTGGTYSTLKVQPAELEDSGVYFCASGIYRGSYNEQFFGPGTRLTVL.

This chain uses TRBV10-2 with TRBJ1-5; D may be TRBD1 (5 bases). Looked up from germline, CDR1 is WSHSY and CDR2 is SAAADI. V was clipped by 7 bases and J by 9 bases, with 16 bases between them. The CDR3 consists of 13 residues. As DNA, the CDR3 is TGCGCCAGCATCCAGGGCCCGGCTGGGCCCCAGCATTTT. Translation: CASIQGPAGPQHF.

This chain joins TRBV28 and TRBJ1-5, with 8 bases that match TRBD1. Trimming at V came to 3 bases and at J to 7 bases, leaving 8 bases not matched to a gene. Germline V gives CDR1 MDHEN, CDR2 SYDVKM. CDR3 length equals 15 residues. CDR3 nucleotide sequence: TGTGCCAGCAGTTTCCAGGGGACAGGAGGCCAGCCCCAGCATTTT. Its translation: CASSFQGTGGQPQHF. Together with reference TRBV28 and TRBJ1-5, the CDR3 gives the full variable domain: DVKVTQSSRYLVKRTGEKVFLECVQDMDHENMFWYRQDPGLGLRLIYFSYDVKMKEKGDIPEGYSVSREKKERFSLILESASTNQTSMYLCASSFQGTGGQPQHFGDGTRLSIL.

The chain combines TRBV5-1 with TRBJ2-3, with D unclear. CDR3 length equals 14 residues. The V gene's germline CDR1 is SGHRS and CDR2 YFSETQ. Trimming shortened V by 2 bases and J by 0 bases, and 7 bases separated the two germline ends. CDR3 region: CASSLGESTDTQYF. In DNA, the CDR3 is TGCGCCAGCAGCTTAGGAGAGAGCACAGATACGCAGTATTTT.

This rearrangement joins TRBV6-2 or TRBV6-3 to TRBJ2-3; possible D gene TRBD1, 6 bases. Germline CDR1 and CDR2: MNHEY and SVGEGT. The length of the CDR3 is 15 residues. The ends were cut back, 5 bases at V and 0 bases at J, with 12 bases in the middle. CDR3 nucleotides: TGTGCCAGCAGTACAGGGCGTCCTAGCACAGATACGCAGTATTTT. It codes for CASSTGRPSTDTQYF.

This clone was counted a single time. This sequence joins TRBV28 and TRBJ2-3, with TRBD1 identical over 10 bases. Germline-derived CDR1 and CDR2 are MDHEN and SYDVKM. This CDR3 has 17 amino acids. The V segment lost 8 bases and the J segment 3 bases; nucleotides outside the gene matches: 14. The CDR3 region is CASRDRGNLAVTDTQYF. The CDR3, as DNA: TGTGCCAGCCGGGACAGGGGAAACCTTGCTGTGACAGATACGCAGTATTTT.

The CDR3 sequence: CATSPRDRGYNEQFF. The CDR3 DNA follows: TGTGCCACCAGCCCCCGGGACAGGGGCTACAATGAGCAGTTCTTC. The genes are TRBV15 and TRBJ2-1; 10 bases agree with TRBD1. This CDR3 has 15 residues. The germline gives CDR1 LNHNV, CDR2 YYDKDF (reference sequence). The J segment lost 3 bases and the V segment lost 5 bases, leaving 4 bases of the junction unmatched.

This clone was counted a few times. The V call is TRBV10-2, the J call TRBJ1-6; D is perhaps TRBD1 (6 bases). CDR1 WSHSY and CDR2 SAAADI come from the germline V gene. CDR3 length equals 16 residues. Between the trimmed V and J ends, which lost 4 bases and 5 bases, there was a span of 15 bases. CDR3 DNA: TGCGCCAGCAGTGGAGGCAGGGGTATTCATAATTCACCCCTCCACTTT. Translation gives CASSGGRGIHNSPLHF.

This clone was picked up one time. Compared with germline, one end of the junction differs, possibly owing to a read error. The V gene is TRBV27, the J gene TRBJ2-2; D gene unclear. CDR3 length: 15 residues. CDR1 is MNHEY, CDR2 SMNVEV, per germline (reference sequence). CDR3 DNA: TGTGCCGGCAGTTCTTTGGCTTATTCTACCGGGGAGCTGTTTTTT. Translated: CAGSSLAYSTGELFF.

The chain links TRBV7-2 to TRBJ1-3; 8 bases line up with TRBD1. The CDR3 loop spans 17 amino acids. The V segment lost 5 bases and the J segment 0 bases; nucleotides outside the gene matches: 9. CDR1 and CDR2 (germline): SGHTA, FQGNSA. This CDR3 is CASSQRTGKFSGNTIYF. CDR3 bases: TGTGCCAGCAGCCAAAGGACAGGGAAATTCTCTGGAAACACCATATATTTT.

This rearrangement joins TRBV10-3 to TRBJ1-5; 7 bases are a match to TRBD1. The CDR3 is 13 amino acids. CDR1 and CDR2 from the germline V gene are ENHRY and SYGVKD. V lost 10 bases to trimming and J lost 4 bases; unmatched junction nucleotides: 7. The CDR3 reads CATWGQPNQPQHF. CDR3 DNA sequence: TGTGCCACCTGGGGACAGCCAAATCAGCCCCAGCATTTT.

This clone is a singleton in its sample. The chain uses TRBV11-3 and TRBJ2-3; D not certain. Germline V gene data show CDR1 as SGHNT and CDR2 as YENEEA. The CDR3 spans 13 residues. The ends were cut back, 3 bases at V and 2 bases at J, with 6 bases in the middle. The CDR3 protein is CASSFVYTDTQYF. CDR3 coding DNA: TGTGCCAGCAGCTTCGTCTACACAGATACGCAGTATTTT.

This chain links TRBV7-9 with TRBJ1-1; D gene ambiguous. The V end was cut by 2 bases, the J end by 2 bases, with 6 bases between. The CDR3 loop spans 13 amino acids. CDR1 is SEHNR, CDR2 FQNEAQ, per germline (reference sequence). CDR3 sequence reads: CASSLLTNTEAFF. CDR3 sequence (DNA): TGTGCCAGCAGCTTATTAACAAACACTGAAGCTTTCTTT.

This chain links TRBV5-1 with TRBJ2-4; 9 bases line up with TRBD1. This CDR3 spans 15 amino acids. Losses at the gene ends were 4 bases for V and 5 bases for J; bases not matched to a gene: 7. Germline V gene data show CDR1 as SGHRS and CDR2 as YFSETQ. The CDR3 DNA follows: TGCGCCAGCAGCGCGAGCCGGACAGGGGAAAACATTCAGTACTTC. Its translation: CASSASRTGENIQYF.